The subject of this entry is one T cell receptor (beta chain). The antigen remains unidentified. DNA at approximately 200 ng, roughly 27,000 T cell genomes, went into sorted-subset replicate PCRs. TCRdb's copy holds only in-frame clones and misses some; the assay was immunoSEQ multiplex PCR. This repertoire shows a few hundred thousand clones, 95% found once; its top ten account for about 0.11%. Germline-derived CDR1 and CDR2 are MNHEY and SMNVEV (reference sequence). This CDR3 has 14 residues. The V and J ends lost 1 base and 6 bases respectively, with 10 bases between them. Positively selected for CCR7, the CD45RO-negative cells used as naive CD8 cells excluded terminally differentiated effector memory CD45RA+ cells. Donors were Caucasian adults residing in Nashville, Tennessee, USA. The data belong to a study of shared clonotypes between healthy human individuals. Study-wide background: For every donor, three CD4 naive, three CD4 memory, two CD8 naive and one CD8 memory plates were used.

Study conclusions and caveats: Non-shared clonotypes had lower generation probabilities than those shared by all four donors.

This chain connects TRBV27 to TRBJ2-1, with unresolved D. The receptor was derived from a woman aged 30 to 39 in good health. Sequencing used naive CD8+ T cells sorted from blood. The CDR3 reads CASSLLMGTNEQFF. Here the CDR3 DNA reads TGTGCCAGCAGTTTATTGATGGGTACCAATGAGCAGTTCTTC.